Shown below are 27 T cell receptor beta chains from a single sample sequenced in a study of identical twins. TCRdb fed the 5' RACE reads into MiXCR, producing one record per CDR3 protein. Of roughly 200,000 distinct CDR3 sequences listed, roughly 15% were seen once; the top ten hold 35% to 50%. These data also featured in a second study, about T cells expressing NK-cell markers.

The sample was CD8+ T cells sorted from blood. The receptor source for this set is a woman younger than 30 in good health.

The gene calls are TRBV12-3 or TRBV12-4 and TRBJ2-1, with D possibly being TRBD2 (6 bases). V gave up 10 bases and J gave up 3 bases, with 13 bases separating them. CDR3 length: 13 amino acids. The CDR3 DNA sequence: TGTGCCATACAGGACTATTACTACAATGAGCAGTTCTTC. Amino acid sequence: CAIQDYYYNEQFF.

This chain joins TRBV19 and TRBJ2-3, with 8 positions matching TRBD2. This CDR3 has 14 residues. The V and J ends lost 10 bases and 0 bases, in that order; junction bases with no gene match: 6. The germline CDR1 and CDR2 sequences are LNHDA and SQIVND (reference sequence). The CDR3 nucleotides read TGTGCCACCCTGACTAGCGAAAGCACAGATACGCAGTATTTT. Translating it yields CATLTSESTDTQYF.

The V and J genes are TRBV7-8 and TRBJ2-7, with 9 bases matching TRBD1. Germline lookup yields CDR1 SGHVS and CDR2 FQNEAQ. The CDR3 contains 16 residues. Trimming took 5 bases from V and 2 from J; bases not matched to a gene: 10. The CDR3 DNA reads as TGTGCCAGCAGCATAAAGGGGACAGGGCGCCCCTACGAGCAGTACTTC. This encodes CASSIKGTGRPYEQYF.

This clonotype appeared many times. This rearrangement joins TRBV15 to TRBJ2-5; D is unresolved. The CDR3 is 13 amino acids. The V and J ends lost 1 base and 5 bases respectively, with 8 bases between them. Per the germline V gene, CDR1 is LNHNV and CDR2 is YYDKDF (reference sequence). In nucleotides, the CDR3 is TGTGCCACCAGCAGAGTGGCGGAGGAGACCCAGTACTTC. Translation gives CATSRVAEETQYF. The entire variable domain, with the rest obtained from reference TRBV15 and TRBJ2-5, is as follows: DAMVIQNPRYQVTQFGKPVTLSCSQTLNHNVMYWYQQKSSQAPKLLFHYYDKDFNNEADTPDNFQSRRPNTSFCFLDIRSPGLGDTAMYLCATSRVAEETQYFGPGTRLLVL.

This clonotype was picked up many times. The CDR3 DNA reads as TGTGCCAGCAGTTTGGGAAACACCATATATTTT. As protein: CASSLGNTIYF. The genes are TRBV12-3 or TRBV12-4 and TRBJ1-3; D ambiguous. The CDR3 spans 11 residues. V lost 3 bases and J lost 4, with 1 base in between.

This clonotype has only a few counts. The chain uses TRBV7-2 and TRBJ2-5, with 10 bases lining up with TRBD2. CDR1 SGHTA and CDR2 FQGNSA come from the germline V gene. The CDR3 has 15 amino acids. Unmatched junction bases numbered 7, after V lost 6 bases and J lost 3 bases. The CDR3 spells CASRLIAGGEETQYF. The CDR3 nucleotides are TGTGCCAGCAGACTCATAGCGGGAGGAGAAGAGACCCAGTACTTC.

This chain's CDR3 is CRAGRGNEQFF. In DNA form, the CDR3 reads TGCAGAGCGGGGAGGGGCAATGAGCAGTTCTTC. The J gene is TRBJ2-1, the V gene TRBV20-1, with 7 bases lining up with TRBD2. Germline values: CDR1 DFQATT, CDR2 SNEGSKA (reference sequence). The CDR3 runs 11 residues.

This chain connects TRBV6-2 or TRBV6-3 to TRBJ2-5, with 9 bases lining up with TRBD2. Germline V gives CDR1 MNHEY, CDR2 SVGEGT. The CDR3 spans 15 residues. V dropped 0 bases and J dropped 5; count of bases not matched to a gene: 4. The CDR3 sequence is CASSYSPGLAETQYF. The CDR3 coding sequence is TGTGCCAGCAGTTACTCCCCCGGACTAGCGGAGACCCAGTACTTC.

This clonotype showed up just a few times. This rearrangement joins TRBV3-1 to TRBJ2-7; 12 positions match TRBD2. Germline CDR1 is LGHDT and CDR2 is YNNKEL (reference sequence). V shed 5 bases and J 0 bases; nucleotides not matched to a gene: 5. This CDR3 has 16 amino acids. The CDR3 here is CASSTRTSGISYEQYF. CDR3 coding DNA: TGTGCCAGCAGCACCCGGACTAGCGGGATCTCCTACGAGCAGTACTTC.

In DNA form, the CDR3 reads TGTGCCAGCAGTTTACAGGGGGCTGCTAATGAAAAACTGTTTTTT. It yields the protein CASSLQGAANEKLFF. The chain is built from TRBV25-1 and TRBJ1-4, with 9 bases fitting TRBD1. V trimming: 5 bases; J trimming: 3 bases; junction bases outside the gene matches: 4. CDR3 length: 15 amino acids. Per germline, CDR1 MGHDK and CDR2 SYGVNS.

This clonotype was observed a handful of times. The chain carries TRBV14 and TRBJ2-1, with a possible D match to TRBD1 (6 bases). V was trimmed by 8 bases and J by 0 bases, leaving 8 bases between them. Germline lookup yields CDR1 SGHDN and CDR2 FVKESK. This CDR3 is 13 amino acids long. CDR3 amino acids: CASGTSSYNEQFF. In nucleotides, the CDR3 is TGTGCCAGCGGGACAAGCTCCTACAATGAGCAGTTCTTC.

This clonotype occurred a few times. The CDR3 DNA follows: TGCAGCGTAGGGACGGTCACCGGGGAGCTGTTTTTT. The encoded protein is CSVGTVTGELFF. V and J are TRBV29-1 and TRBJ2-2, with D perhaps assigned TRBD1 or TRBD2 (5 bases each). Per the germline V gene, CDR1 is SQVTM and CDR2 is ANQGSEA. The CDR3 extends over 12 amino acids. Trimming took off 6 bases at V and 4 bases at J, with 9 bases between the two ends.

The chain combines TRBV29-1 with TRBJ2-3; D possibly corresponds to TRBD1 (6 bases). V lost 7 bases to trimming and J lost 1 base, with 9 bases between them. The V gene's germline CDR1 is SQVTM and CDR2 ANQGSEA. The CDR3 runs 12 residues. The CDR3 DNA sequence: TGCAGCGATAGACAGGGCACAGATACGCAGTATTTT. Amino acid sequence: CSDRQGTDTQYF.

The gene calls are TRBV6-1 and TRBJ2-7; no clear D. V lost 10 bases and J lost 8, with 21 bases in between. Germline V gives CDR1 MNHNS, CDR2 SASEGT. The length of the CDR3 is 13 residues. CDR3 residues: CATHIPSRRKQYF. The DNA for the CDR3 is TGTGCCACCCATATCCCTTCGCGGCGTAAGCAGTACTTC.

The genes are TRBV6-1 and TRBJ2-3; maybe TRBD2 (5 bases). The CDR3 is made up of 15 amino acids. The V end lost 6 bases, the J end lost 4 bases, and 17 bases lay between the germline ends. Germline values: CDR1 MNHNS, CDR2 SASEGT. This CDR3 reads CASRKKLNGADTQYF. CDR3 nucleotides: TGTGCCAGCAGAAAAAAACTCAACGGGGCAGATACGCAGTATTTT.

This clonotype was found a few times. Germline is not matched at one junction end, which may reflect a read error. The chain is built from TRBV15 and TRBJ1-6; 8 positions agree with TRBD1. The germline CDR1 and CDR2 sequences are LNHNV and YYDKDF (reference sequence). The CDR3 has 15 amino acids. The CDR3 sequence: CATSSWTGYNSPLHF. For the CDR3, the DNA is TGTGCCACCAGCAGTTGGACAGGGTATAATTCGCCCCTCCACTTT.

V and J are TRBV7-8 and TRBJ2-5; 7 bases map to TRBD2. V dropped 5 bases and J dropped 2; count of bases not matched to a gene: 5. This CDR3 has 14 residues. Germline loops: CDR1 SGHVS, CDR2 FQNEAQ. This chain's CDR3 is CASSRSGPQETQYF. CDR3 in DNA: TGTGCCAGCAGCCGTAGCGGGCCTCAAGAGACCCAGTACTTC.

This clonotype was observed a few times. Here the CDR3 reads CASSQDLLRVGGDTQYF. DNA for the CDR3: TGTGCCAGCAGCCAAGATCTCTTGCGTGTCGGAGGGGATACGCAGTATTTT. The chain couples TRBV3-1 to TRBJ2-3, with D maybe TRBD2 (6 bases). Germline loops: CDR1 LGHDT, CDR2 YNNKEL (reference sequence). The V gene lost 0 bases and the J gene lost 6 bases, with 19 bases spanning the gap. The CDR3 has 17 amino acids.

This clonotype has just a few counts. The chain recombines TRBV11-2 with TRBJ2-1; a weak D match, TRBD1 (6 bases). The germline CDR1 and CDR2 sequences are SGHAT and FQNNGV. The CDR3 extends over 12 amino acids. V was shortened by 6 bases and J by 14 bases, with 17 bases between the two germline ends. CDR3: CASSPDSAEEFF. CDR3 coding DNA: TGTGCCAGCAGTCCGGACAGTGCGGAAGAGTTCTTC.

The chain carries TRBV7-9 and TRBJ2-7, with 8 positions matching TRBD2. The CDR3 has 14 amino acids. Germline V CDR1 and CDR2: SEHNR, FQNEAQ (reference sequence). The trim removed 3 bases at V and 6 bases at J, leaving 7 bases unmatched. CDR3 region: CASSLTGLASEQYF. Here the CDR3 DNA reads TGTGCCAGCAGCTTGACTGGACTAGCAAGCGAGCAGTACTTC.

The sample holds a few counts of this clonotype. This sequence joins TRBV7-9 and TRBJ2-1, with TRBD2 matching 13 bases. From germline, CDR1 is SEHNR and CDR2 FQNEAQ (reference sequence). The ends lost 5 bases at V and 8 bases at J; junction bases unmatched: 9. The CDR3 spans 16 residues. CDR3 nucleotides: TGTGCCAGCAGCCCCAGGACTAGCGGGAGTTTGGATGAGCAGTTCTTC. This gives the protein CASSPRTSGSLDEQFF.

The chain links TRBV7-9 to TRBJ2-7; D is unresolved. CDR1 and CDR2 (germline): SEHNR, FQNEAQ (reference sequence). Trimming shortened V by 1 base and J by 0 bases, and 16 bases separated the two germline ends. This CDR3 contains 17 residues. Here the CDR3 DNA reads TGTGCCAGCAGCTTAGGTAGTGGCGTAACTCTCTCCTACGAGCAGTACTTC. Residues: CASSLGSGVTLSYEQYF.

The V call is TRBV7-9, the J call TRBJ2-1; 13 positions agree with TRBD2. V shed 4 bases, J shed 6 bases, and the junction held 3 bases outside the gene matches. Germline V gives CDR1 SEHNR, CDR2 FQNEAQ (reference sequence). The CDR3 runs to 15 residues. CDR3 sequence (DNA): TGTGCCAGCAGCTCCTGGACTAGCGGGGGCAATGAGCAGTTCTTC. Translation: CASSSWTSGGNEQFF.

The chain joins TRBV4-1 to TRBJ1-5; perhaps TRBD1 as D (6 bases). CDR3 length: 16 residues. CDR1 is MGHRA and CDR2 is YSYEKL in the germline V gene. V shed 1 base and J shed 8 bases, with 18 bases lying between them. CDR3 DNA: TGCGCCAGCAGCCAAGGGATATTACAGGGAGGGGAGCCCCAGCATTTT. It encodes CASSQGILQGGEPQHF.

The rearrangement joins TRBV20-1 to TRBJ2-2; D unresolved. Trimming pared 3 bases from V and 6 bases from J, leaving 5 bases between. The CDR3 totals 11 residues. Germline CDR1 DFQATT, CDR2 SNEGSKA (reference sequence). The CDR3 DNA follows: TGCAGTGCTAGTGGACCCGGGGAGCTGTTTTTT. It codes for CSASGPGELFF.

This clonotype was seen only a few times. This chain joins TRBV3-1 and TRBJ1-4; D is ambiguous. Per germline, CDR1 LGHDT and CDR2 YNNKEL (reference sequence). The CDR3 is 12 residues long. V was cut by 0 bases and J by 8 bases, with 4 bases left in between. The CDR3 nucleotides read TGTGCCAGCAGCCAAGATGGGGAAAAACTGTTTTTT. It encodes CASSQDGEKLFF.

This clonotype was observed a handful of times. V and J are TRBV24-1 and TRBJ2-5; D is ambiguous. Deletions cut 8 bases from V and 0 bases from J, with 9 bases between. From germline, CDR1 is KGHDR and CDR2 SFDVKD. There are 13 residues in the CDR3. CDR3 nucleotides: TGTGCCACCACTGGGCCAAACCAAGAGACCCAGTACTTC. This sequence encodes CATTGPNQETQYF.